This T cell receptor (beta chain) was sequenced for a study of blood T cell repertoires in COVID-19. This CDR3 is built from 19 residues. Per the germline V gene, CDR1 is KGHSH and CDR2 is LQKENI. V gave up 1 base and J gave up 1 base; unmatched junction bases: 14. Sequenced by immunoSEQ multiplex PCR; TCRdb stores in-frame clones only, minus some. This sample has about 83,000 clones, with approximately 86% found just once. Sample: peripheral blood. This rearrangement joins TRBV18 to TRBJ1-1, with 8 bases identical to TRBD1. This clonotype was obtained from a man older than 75 with active or convalescent COVID-19. CDR3 coding DNA: TGTGCCAGCTCACCACTCGCCCTGGACAGGGATTTTGCGAACACTGAAGCTTTCTTT. Its protein product is CASSPLALDRDFANTEAFF.